Described below is a single TCR beta chain sequence and its context. This clonotype was detected ten times or more. Which antigen it targets is not known. Base qualities are not provided; no much larger clone lies one nucleotide away. Taken from cysteine to phenylalanine, the CDR3 has 13 residues. The sequence is cut down to CDR3 DNA, 39 bases in frame from base 1. From the germline V gene, CDR1 is SGHRS and CDR2 is YFSETQ. Trimming removed 5 bases from V and 4 bases from J, leaving 13 bases between the germline ends. The record originates from a study of T cells in Graves' hyperthyroidism and ophthalmopathy (dated by TCRdb to the late 2010s). About the study as a whole: Peripheral blood samples were taken at the time of initial diagnosis, prior to any treatment. A discovery cohort of roughly 96 patients, fewer than 50 with Graves' ophthalmopathy and about 58 with stable Graves' hyperthyroidism, was used to find distinguishing TCR V-J signatures. Prospective prediction of ophthalmopathy was tested in an independent validation cohort of about 19 hyperthyroidism patients and some 17 patients who later progressed to ophthalmopathy. For training and testing, the 80 to 100 patients in the discovery cohort were randomly divided in a 7:3 ratio. In roughly six Graves' hyperthyroidism patients, the study also compared T-cell repertoires from thyroid tissue with T-cell repertoires from blood. After blood sampling, hyperthyroidism patients were treated with methimazole at a starting dose of 30 mg daily, and ophthalmopathy patients were treated with high-dose intravenous methylprednisolone. The paper reports TCR Vbeta CDR3 sequencing of roughly 140 peripheral blood samples: over 40 ophthalmopathy, some 80 hyperthyroidism and 17 progressor patients. The investigation overall reported the following: No statistical method was used to fix the sample size in advance, and group allocation was not hidden from the investigators. A model built on a 13 V-J signature distinguished ophthalmopathy from stable hyperthyroidism, reaching about 88% sensitivity and around 81% specificity in cross-validation and 80%/75% in testing. Most expanded thyroid clonotypes (frequency above 0.001) were also detected in blood, a finding suggesting that blood repertoires may reflect thyroid immune responses. In validation, the model predicted progression to ophthalmopathy a median of about 6.8 months before onset, with over 55% sensitivity and 72.22% specificity.

A patient counted as having stable Graves' hyperthyroidism if no progression to ophthalmopathy occurred over 18 months of follow-up. Hyperthyroidism patients were aged 18 to 65 years and newly diagnosed, with disease duration of less than 2 months. Any patient with an uncontrolled infection, another autoimmune disease, pregnancy or lactation was excluded. Clinical symptoms, serum thyroxine and TRAb, thyroid ultrasound, and orbital computed tomography formed the basis for the diagnoses. PBMCs were isolated from more than 9 ml of fresh peripheral blood by Ficoll-Paque density gradient centrifugation. Total RNA was extracted with Trizol reagent, and quality was checked on an Agilent 2100 Bioanalyzer. TCR beta CDR3 regions were amplified from RNA transcripts. The TCR CDR3 was subjected to a first round of RT-PCR using the HTBI primer set and the Qiagen OneStep RT-PCR kit. The libraries were constructed in a second round of multiplex PCR and then size-selected and purified. Libraries were sequenced paired-end with 100 bp reads on an Illumina HiSeq2000. For the original study's pipeline: SOAPnuke was used to process the raw data, removing reads that contained adapters or uncalled bases, had a mean Phred below 15, or lacked an exact match to the constant primer or identifier. High-quality paired reads were merged with COPE v1.2.5, and unique nucleotide sequences were defined as clonotypes. MiTCR v1.1 was used to align the clonotypes against IMGT TRBV, TRBD and TRBJ reference segments. The analysis included only V-J combinations with a frequency above 0.0001, which together covered around 99% of the repertoires. A TCS score was defined as the ratio of F50 (clonal expansion) to E x V (chaos), with BLOSUM62-based TCRdist applied between CDR3 peptides within each V-J. Welch's t-statistics and random forest reduced around 510 V-J features to roughly 13, which were used in a naive Bayes classifier (R e1071). TCRdb reprocessing: public reads trimmed at Q25 with fastp, clones called with MiXCR, in-frame beta chains kept. Each record represents a unique CDR3 protein, reported with the most common genes and DNA among its rows. The V and J calls, along with clone size, are taken from TCRdb and not from the paper's own processing. This sample holds approximately 430,000 distinct CDR3 sequences; about a sixth were observed only once. The top ten clones comprise about 7.7% of the sample.

Recombination connected TRBV5-1 to TRBJ2-7; matching of 5 bases hints at TRBD2 as the D gene. The sequenced sample consisted of blood. This clonotype originated in a woman aged 18-30 years with Graves' hyperthyroidism. The bases read TGCGCCAGCAGGCCGGGCGGCGGGTACGAGCAGTACTTC. Its coded protein is CASRPGGGYEQYF.